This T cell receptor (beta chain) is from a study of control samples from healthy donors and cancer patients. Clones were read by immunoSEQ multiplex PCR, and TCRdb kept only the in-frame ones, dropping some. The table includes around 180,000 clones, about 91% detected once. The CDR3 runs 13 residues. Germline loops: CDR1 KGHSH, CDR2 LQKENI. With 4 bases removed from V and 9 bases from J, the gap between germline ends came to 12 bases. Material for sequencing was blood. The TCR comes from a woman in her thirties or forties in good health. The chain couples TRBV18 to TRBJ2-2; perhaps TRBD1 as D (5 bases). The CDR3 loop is CASSRNQGRELFF. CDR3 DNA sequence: TGTGCCAGCTCACGGAATCAGGGCAGGGAGCTGTTTTTT.